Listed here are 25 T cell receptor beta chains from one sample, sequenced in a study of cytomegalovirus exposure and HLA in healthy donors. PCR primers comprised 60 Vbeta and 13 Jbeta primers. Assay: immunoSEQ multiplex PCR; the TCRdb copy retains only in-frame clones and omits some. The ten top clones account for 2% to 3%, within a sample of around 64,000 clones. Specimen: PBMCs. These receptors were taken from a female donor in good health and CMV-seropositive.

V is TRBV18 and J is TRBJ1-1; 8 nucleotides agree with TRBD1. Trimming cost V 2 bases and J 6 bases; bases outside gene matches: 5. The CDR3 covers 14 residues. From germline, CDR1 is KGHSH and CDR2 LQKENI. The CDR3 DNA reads TGTGCCAGCTCACCATATGACAGGGGAGCTGAAGCTTTCTTT. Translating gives CASSPYDRGAEAFF.

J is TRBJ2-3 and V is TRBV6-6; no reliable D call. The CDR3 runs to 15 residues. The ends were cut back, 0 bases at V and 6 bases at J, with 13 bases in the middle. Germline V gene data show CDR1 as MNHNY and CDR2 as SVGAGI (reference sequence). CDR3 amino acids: CASSYSKSLVDTQYF. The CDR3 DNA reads TGTGCCAGCAGTTACTCGAAGTCTTTAGTGGATACGCAGTATTTT.

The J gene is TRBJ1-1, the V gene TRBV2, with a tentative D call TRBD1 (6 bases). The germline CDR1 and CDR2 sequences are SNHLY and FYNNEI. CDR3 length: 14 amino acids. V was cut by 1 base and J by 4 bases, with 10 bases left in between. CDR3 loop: CASSEVRGSTEAFF. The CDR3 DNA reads TGTGCCAGCAGTGAAGTTAGGGGGAGCACTGAAGCTTTCTTT. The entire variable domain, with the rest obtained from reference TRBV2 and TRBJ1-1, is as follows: EPEVTQTPSHQVTQMGQEVILRCVPISNHLYFYWYRQILGQKVEFLVSFYNNEISEKSEIFDDQFSVERPDGSNFTLKIRSTKLEDSAMYFCASSEVRGSTEAFFGQGTRLTVV.

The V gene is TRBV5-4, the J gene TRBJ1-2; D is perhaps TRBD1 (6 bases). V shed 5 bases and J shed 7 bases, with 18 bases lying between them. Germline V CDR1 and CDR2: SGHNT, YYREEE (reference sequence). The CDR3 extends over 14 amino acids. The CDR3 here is CASRSAGEEFGYTF. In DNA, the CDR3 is TGTGCCAGCAGGTCCGCAGGGGAAGAATTTGGCTACACCTTC.

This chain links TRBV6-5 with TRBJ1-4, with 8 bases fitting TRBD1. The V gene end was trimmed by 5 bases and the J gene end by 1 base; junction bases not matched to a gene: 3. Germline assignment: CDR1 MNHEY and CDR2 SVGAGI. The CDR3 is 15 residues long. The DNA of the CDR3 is TGTGCCAGCAGTGCAGGACAGGGAACTAATGAAAAACTGTTTTTT. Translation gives CASSAGQGTNEKLFF.

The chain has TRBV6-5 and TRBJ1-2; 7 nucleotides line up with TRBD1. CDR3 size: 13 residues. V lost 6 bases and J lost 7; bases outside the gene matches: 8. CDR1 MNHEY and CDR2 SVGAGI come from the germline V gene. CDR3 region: CASRGQIWIGYTF. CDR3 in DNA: TGTGCCAGCAGGGGACAGATATGGATTGGCTACACCTTC.

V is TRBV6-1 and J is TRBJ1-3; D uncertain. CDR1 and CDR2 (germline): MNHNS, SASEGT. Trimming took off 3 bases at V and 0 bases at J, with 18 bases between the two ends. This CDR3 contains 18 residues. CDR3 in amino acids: CASSERFNNFGSGNTIYF. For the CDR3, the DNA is TGTGCCAGCAGTGAGAGGTTCAACAATTTTGGCTCTGGAAACACCATATATTTT.

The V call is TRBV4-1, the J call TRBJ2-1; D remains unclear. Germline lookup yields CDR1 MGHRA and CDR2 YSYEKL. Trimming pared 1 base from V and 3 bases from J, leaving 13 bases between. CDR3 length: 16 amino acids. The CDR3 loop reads CASSQVDILVYNEQFF. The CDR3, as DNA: TGCGCCAGCAGCCAAGTCGATATTCTAGTCTACAATGAGCAGTTCTTC.

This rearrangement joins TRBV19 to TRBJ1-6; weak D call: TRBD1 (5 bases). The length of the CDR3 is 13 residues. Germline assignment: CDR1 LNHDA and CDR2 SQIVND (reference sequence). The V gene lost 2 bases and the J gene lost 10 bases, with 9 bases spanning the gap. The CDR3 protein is CASSIYGGSPLHF. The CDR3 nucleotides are TGTGCCAGTAGTATATACGGGGGATCACCCCTCCACTTT.

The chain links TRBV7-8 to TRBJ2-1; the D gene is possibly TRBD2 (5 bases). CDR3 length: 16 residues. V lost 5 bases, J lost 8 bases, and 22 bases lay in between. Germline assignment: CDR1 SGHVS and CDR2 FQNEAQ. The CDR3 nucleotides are TGTGCCAGCAGCAGTGGGAGAGGGCCGAATGTCGATGAGCAGTTCTTC. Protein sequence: CASSSGRGPNVDEQFF.

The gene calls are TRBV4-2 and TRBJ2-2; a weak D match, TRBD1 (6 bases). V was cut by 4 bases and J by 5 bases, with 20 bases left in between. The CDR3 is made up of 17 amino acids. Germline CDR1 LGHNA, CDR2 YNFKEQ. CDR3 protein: CASSPSATGKTTGELFF. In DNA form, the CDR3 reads TGTGCCAGCAGCCCCTCGGCGACAGGAAAAACGACCGGGGAGCTGTTTTTT.

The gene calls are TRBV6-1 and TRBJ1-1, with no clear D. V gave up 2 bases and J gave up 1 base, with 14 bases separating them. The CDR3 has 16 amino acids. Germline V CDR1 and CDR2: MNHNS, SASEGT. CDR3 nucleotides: TGTGCCAGCAGTGAAATAGCCGGGGTGGGGAACACTGAAGCTTTCTTT. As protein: CASSEIAGVGNTEAFF.

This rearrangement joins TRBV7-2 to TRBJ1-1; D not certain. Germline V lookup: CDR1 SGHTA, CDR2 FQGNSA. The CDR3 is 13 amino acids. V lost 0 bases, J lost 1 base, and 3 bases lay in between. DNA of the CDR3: TGTGCCAGCAGCTTAGCCCAGAACACTGAAGCTTTCTTT. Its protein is CASSLAQNTEAFF.

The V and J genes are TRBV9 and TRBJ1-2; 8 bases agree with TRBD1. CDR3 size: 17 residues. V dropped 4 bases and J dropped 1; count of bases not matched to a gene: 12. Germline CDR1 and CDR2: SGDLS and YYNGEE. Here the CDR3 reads CASSPDRGLGVNYGYTF. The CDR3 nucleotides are TGTGCCAGCAGCCCCGACAGGGGATTAGGGGTTAACTATGGCTACACCTTC.

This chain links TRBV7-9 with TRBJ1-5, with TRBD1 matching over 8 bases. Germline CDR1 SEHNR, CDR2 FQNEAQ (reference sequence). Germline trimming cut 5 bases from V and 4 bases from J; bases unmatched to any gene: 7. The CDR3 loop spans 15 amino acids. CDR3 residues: CASSDLTGGNQPQHF. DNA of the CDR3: TGTGCCAGCAGCGACCTTACAGGGGGGAATCAGCCCCAGCATTTT.

CDR3 nucleotide sequence: TGTGCCAGCAGCCCCCTACAGGGGGTCAATGAAAAACTGTTTTTT. This translates into CASSPLQGVNEKLFF. The chain joins TRBV7-8 to TRBJ1-4; 8 bases match TRBD1. The CDR3 length is 15 residues. CDR1 is SGHVS and CDR2 is FQNEAQ in the germline V gene. With 5 bases clipped from V and 5 bases from J, the junction kept 7 bases outside the gene matches.

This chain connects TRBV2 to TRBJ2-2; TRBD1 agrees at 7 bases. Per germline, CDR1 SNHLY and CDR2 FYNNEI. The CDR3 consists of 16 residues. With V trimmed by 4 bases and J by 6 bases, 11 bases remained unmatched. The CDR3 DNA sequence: TGTGCCAGCAGTGGGCTCCGGGACAGAAGATCCGGGGAGCTGTTTTTT. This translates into CASSGLRDRRSGELFF.

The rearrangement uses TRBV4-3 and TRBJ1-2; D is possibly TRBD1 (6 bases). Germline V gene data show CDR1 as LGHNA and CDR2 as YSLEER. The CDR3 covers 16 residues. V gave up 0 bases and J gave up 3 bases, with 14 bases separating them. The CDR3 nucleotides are TGCGCCAGCAGCCAAGACCCCACAGGGCCCTACTATGGCTACACCTTC. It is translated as CASSQDPTGPYYGYTF.

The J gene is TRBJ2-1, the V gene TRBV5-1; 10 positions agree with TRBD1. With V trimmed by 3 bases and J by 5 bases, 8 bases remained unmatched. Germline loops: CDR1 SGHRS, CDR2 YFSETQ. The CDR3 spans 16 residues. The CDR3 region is CASSYRTGTGDNEQFF. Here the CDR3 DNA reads TGCGCCAGCAGCTACCGAACCGGGACAGGGGACAATGAGCAGTTCTTC.

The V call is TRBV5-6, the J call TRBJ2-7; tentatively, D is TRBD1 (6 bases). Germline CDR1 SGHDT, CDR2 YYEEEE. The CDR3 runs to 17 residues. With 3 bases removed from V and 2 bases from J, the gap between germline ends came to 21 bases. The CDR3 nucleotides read TGTGCCAGCAGCTCAATAATAAACCGGGACACCGCCTACGAGCAGTACTTC. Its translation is CASSSIINRDTAYEQYF.

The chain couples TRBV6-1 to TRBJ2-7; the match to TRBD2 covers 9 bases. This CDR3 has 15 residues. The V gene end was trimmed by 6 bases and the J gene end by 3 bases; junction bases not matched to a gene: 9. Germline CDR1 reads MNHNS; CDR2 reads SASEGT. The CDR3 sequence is CASSAGGAGDYEQYF. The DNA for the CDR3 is TGTGCCAGCAGCGCGGGGGGGGCTGGAGACTACGAGCAGTACTTC.

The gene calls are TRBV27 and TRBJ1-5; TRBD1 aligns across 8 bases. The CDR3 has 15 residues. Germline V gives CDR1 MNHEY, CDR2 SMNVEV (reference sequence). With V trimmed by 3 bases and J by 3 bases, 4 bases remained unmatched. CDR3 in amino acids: CASSFGQGANQPQHF. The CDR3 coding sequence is TGTGCCAGCAGTTTTGGGCAGGGGGCCAATCAGCCCCAGCATTTT.

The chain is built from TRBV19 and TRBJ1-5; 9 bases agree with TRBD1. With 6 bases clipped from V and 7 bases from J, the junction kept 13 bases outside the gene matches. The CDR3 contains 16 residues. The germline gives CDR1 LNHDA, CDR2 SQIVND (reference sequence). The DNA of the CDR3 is TGTGCCAGTAGGGGTGTCTGGGGGACAGGGCAACAGCCCCAGCATTTT. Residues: CASRGVWGTGQQPQHF.

The CDR3 DNA follows: TGTGCCAGCAGTGAAGAAGCTAGCGGGAGCGACGAGCAGTACTTC. This sequence encodes CASSEEASGSDEQYF. The chain has TRBV25-1 and TRBJ2-7; 10 bases match TRBD2. The V and J ends lost 2 bases and 5 bases, in that order; junction bases with no gene match: 6. The CDR3 covers 15 residues. The V gene's germline CDR1 is MGHDK and CDR2 SYGVNS.

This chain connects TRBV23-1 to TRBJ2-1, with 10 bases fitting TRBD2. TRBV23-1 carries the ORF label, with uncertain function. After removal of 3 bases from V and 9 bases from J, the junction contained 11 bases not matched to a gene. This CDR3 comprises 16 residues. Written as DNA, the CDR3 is TGCGCCAGCAGTCACCCCGAGGCTAGCGGGAGAACTGAGCAGTTCTTC. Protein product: CASSHPEASGRTEQFF.